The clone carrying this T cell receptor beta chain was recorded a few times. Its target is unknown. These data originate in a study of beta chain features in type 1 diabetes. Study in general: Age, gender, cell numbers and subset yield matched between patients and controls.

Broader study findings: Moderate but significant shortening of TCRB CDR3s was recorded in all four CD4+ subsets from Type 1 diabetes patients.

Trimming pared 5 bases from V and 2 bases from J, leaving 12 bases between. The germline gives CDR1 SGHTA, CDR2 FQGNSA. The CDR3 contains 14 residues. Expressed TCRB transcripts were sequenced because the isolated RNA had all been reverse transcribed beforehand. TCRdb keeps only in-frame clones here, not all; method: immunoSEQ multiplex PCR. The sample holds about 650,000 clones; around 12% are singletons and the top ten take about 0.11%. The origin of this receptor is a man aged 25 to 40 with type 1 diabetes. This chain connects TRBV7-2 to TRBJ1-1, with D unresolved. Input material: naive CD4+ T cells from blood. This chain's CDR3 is CASSGWRANTEAFF. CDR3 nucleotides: TGTGCCAGCAGCGGTTGGAGAGCCAACACTGAAGCTTTCTTT. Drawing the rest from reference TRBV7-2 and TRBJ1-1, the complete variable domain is GAGVSQSPSNKVTEKGKDVELRCDPISGHTALYWYRQSLGQGLEFLIYFQGNSAPDKSGLPSDRFSAERTGGSVSTLTIQRTQQEDSAVYLCASSGWRANTEAFFGQGTRLTVV.